The 28 T cell receptor beta chains below were found in one sample sequenced in a study of blood T cell repertoires in COVID-19 (TCRdb year 2020). The library came from the immunoSEQ multiplex PCR assay. This immuneACCESS table, as held by TCRdb, lists in-frame sequences with V and J called but not all clones. Of the missing ones, under half trace to an unresolved V gene in checked studies; the others have no known cause. The sample records 100,000 to 150,000 clones, almost 80% of which are singletons. The ten largest clones represent roughly 25% of the sample. The sequenced material came from peripheral blood. The receptor source for this set is a human donor in a cohort sampled during active COVID-19.

The chain joins TRBV27 to TRBJ2-7; 7 bases agree with TRBD2. Germline values: CDR1 MNHEY, CDR2 SMNVEV (reference sequence). The CDR3 has 14 residues. V lost 3 bases, J lost 4 bases, and 6 bases stayed unmatched. For the CDR3, the DNA is TGTGCCAGCAGTTTCAACGGGAGGCGATACGAGCAGTACTTC. Its translation is CASSFNGRRYEQYF.

CDR3 sequence reads: CATSRVPGRATEAFF. The DNA of the CDR3 is TGTGCCACCAGCAGAGTCCCAGGGAGGGCCACTGAAGCTTTCTTT. The chain combines TRBV15 with TRBJ1-1; D perhaps matches TRBD1 (5 bases). Germline-derived CDR1 and CDR2 are LNHNV and YYDKDF (reference sequence). The CDR3 runs 15 residues. Trimming shortened V by 1 base and J by 4 bases, and 13 bases separated the two germline ends.

V and J are TRBV5-4 and TRBJ2-1; D perhaps matches TRBD2 (6 bases). Germline lookup yields CDR1 SGHNT and CDR2 YYREEE (reference sequence). V lost 0 bases and J 8 bases, leaving 15 bases between the germline ends. The CDR3 extends over 15 amino acids. In DNA, the CDR3 is TGTGCCAGCAGCTTGGGGGGACTGACATTCGATGAGCAGTTCTTC. It translates to CASSLGGLTFDEQFF.

This chain links TRBV7-9 with TRBJ2-3; 12 positions agree with TRBD2. This CDR3 contains 16 residues. Germline V gene sequence: CDR1 SEHNR, CDR2 FQNEAQ (reference sequence). V lost 2 bases, J lost 4 bases, and 4 bases stayed unmatched. CDR3 loop: CASSLRTSGISDTQYF. The CDR3 coding sequence is TGTGCCAGCAGCTTAAGGACTAGCGGGATATCAGATACGCAGTATTTT.

This sequence joins TRBV28 and TRBJ2-1, with 9 bases identical to TRBD2. With V trimmed by 3 bases and J by 0 bases, 12 bases remained unmatched. Germline CDR1 is MDHEN and CDR2 is SYDVKM. CDR3 length: 19 residues. The CDR3 DNA reads TGTGCCAGCAGTTTCTTTCCAGCGGGAGGATCTAGCTCCTACAATGAGCAGTTCTTC. Residues: CASSFFPAGGSSSYNEQFF.

V and J are TRBV6-5 and TRBJ2-7; TRBD1 aligns across 9 bases. Germline values: CDR1 MNHEY, CDR2 SVGAGI. The CDR3 totals 13 residues. J was trimmed by 6 bases and V by 2 bases; bases with no gene match: 2. As DNA, the CDR3 is TGTGCCAGCAGTTACCTGGGACAGGGCGAGCAGTACTTC. Its protein is CASSYLGQGEQYF.

V is TRBV19 and J is TRBJ1-4, with TRBD1 as a possible D gene (6 bases). The ends were cut back, 5 bases at V and 7 bases at J, with 14 bases in the middle. Germline CDR1 LNHDA, CDR2 SQIVND (reference sequence). The CDR3 length is 14 residues. CDR3 residues: CASSAQGKAEKLFF. The DNA for the CDR3 is TGTGCCAGTAGTGCTCAGGGGAAAGCTGAAAAACTGTTTTTT.

This chain connects TRBV11-1 to TRBJ1-2; the match to TRBD1 covers 10 bases. J was trimmed by 2 bases and V by 5 bases; bases with no gene match: 2. CDR3 length equals 14 residues. CDR1 and CDR2 (germline): SGHAT, FQDESV (reference sequence). This CDR3 is CASSGTGENYGYTF. CDR3 coding DNA: TGTGCCAGCAGCGGGACAGGGGAGAACTATGGCTACACCTTC.

This rearrangement joins TRBV2 to TRBJ2-2, with D possibly being TRBD1 (5 bases). Trimming took 5 bases from V and 7 from J, leaving 11 bases between them. CDR3 length equals 13 residues. Per the germline V gene, CDR1 is SNHLY and CDR2 is FYNNEI. CDR3 nucleotide sequence: TGTGCCAGCAGTCAAAGACAGATCGGGGAGCTGTTTTTT. It yields the protein CASSQRQIGELFF.

This clone came up a few times. Other nucleotide sequences in the sample specify the same CDR3. This chain uses TRBV18 with TRBJ2-7, with 9 bases aligning to TRBD1. Unmatched junction bases numbered 6, after V lost 6 bases and J lost 3 bases. The V gene's germline CDR1 is KGHSH and CDR2 LQKENI. This CDR3 has 14 residues. CDR3 region: CASSLETGGYEQYF. The DNA of the CDR3 is TGTGCCAGCTCGCTTGAGACAGGGGGCTACGAGCAGTACTTC.

The chain combines TRBV6-6 with TRBJ1-1, with D perhaps TRBD1 (6 bases). Germline loops: CDR1 MNHNY, CDR2 SVGAGI (reference sequence). This CDR3 spans 14 amino acids. CDR3 region: CAGGAPNLNTEAFF. The CDR3, as DNA: TGTGCGGGGGGGGCCCCCAACCTGAACACTGAAGCTTTCTTT.

This sequence joins TRBV6-5 and TRBJ1-2; 7 bases map to TRBD1. The J segment lost 7 bases and the V segment lost 5 bases, leaving 4 bases of the junction unmatched. The CDR3 sequence is 12 residues long. CDR1 is MNHEY and CDR2 is SVGAGI in the germline V gene. CDR3 loop: CASSKGQSGYTF. The CDR3 DNA follows: TGTGCCAGCAGTAAGGGACAGTCTGGCTACACCTTC.

The chain recombines TRBV27 with TRBJ1-2; TRBD1 matches at 9 bases. This CDR3 spans 15 amino acids. Germline lookup yields CDR1 MNHEY and CDR2 SMNVEV (reference sequence). V was pared by 4 bases and J by 3 bases, with 6 bases of the junction left unmatched. The CDR3 loop is CASSSSQGADYGYTF. CDR3 in DNA: TGTGCCAGCAGTTCATCACAGGGGGCAGACTATGGCTACACCTTC.

Concerning this clone itself: Additional DNA sequences in this sample encode the identical CDR3. The chain employs TRBV27 and TRBJ2-1, with 9 bases matching TRBD1. V lost 3 bases, J lost 4 bases, and 4 bases stayed unmatched. This CDR3 has 15 residues. Germline CDR1 MNHEY, CDR2 SMNVEV (reference sequence). The chain's CDR3 is CASSFRQGGYNEQFF. In DNA, the CDR3 is TGTGCCAGCAGTTTTAGACAGGGGGGATACAATGAGCAGTTCTTC.

J is TRBJ2-6 and V is TRBV2; tentative D call: TRBD1 (6 bases). The CDR3 is made up of 16 amino acids. Germline V CDR1 and CDR2: SNHLY, FYNNEI. V gave up 7 bases and J gave up 5 bases, with 18 bases separating them. CDR3 nucleotides: TGTGCCAGCACTGCCACAGGGCCTCCTAGGGCCAACGTCCTGACTTTC. Translating it yields CASTATGPPRANVLTF.

The J gene is TRBJ1-1, the V gene TRBV5-1; weak D call: TRBD1 (6 bases). V lost 7 bases and J 0 bases, leaving 16 bases between the germline ends. The germline V gene has CDR1 SGHRS and CDR2 YFSETQ. The CDR3 is 15 residues long. Here the CDR3 reads CASGPFAGVNTEAFF. The CDR3 region has the DNA TGCGCCAGCGGGCCTTTCGCAGGGGTGAACACTGAAGCTTTCTTT.

The V and J genes are TRBV28 and TRBJ2-3, with 9 bases aligning to TRBD2. The CDR3 is made up of 16 amino acids. CDR1 and CDR2 (germline): MDHEN, SYDVKM. Trimming cost V 8 bases and J 0 bases; bases outside gene matches: 9. The DNA for the CDR3 is TGTGCCAGCGGGACTAGCAGTCCTCCGAGCACAGATACGCAGTATTTT. Translation gives CASGTSSPPSTDTQYF.

This chain links TRBV5-8 with TRBJ2-5, with 7 bases matching TRBD2. In germline, CDR1 is SGHTS, CDR2 YDEGEE. Trimming took 4 bases from V and 5 from J; bases not matched to a gene: 14. CDR3 size: 16 residues. The DNA of the CDR3 is TGTGCCAGCAGCCTCGGGACTAAATACTTCTTGGAGACCCAGTACTTC. This codes for CASSLGTKYFLETQYF.

The gene calls are TRBV18 and TRBJ2-1; D not certain. The CDR3 totals 12 residues. Germline assignment: CDR1 KGHSH and CDR2 LQKENI. V lost 4 bases and J 6 bases, leaving 7 bases between the germline ends. The CDR3 sequence is CASSQAGNEQFF. Here the CDR3 DNA reads TGTGCCAGCTCACAAGCTGGCAATGAGCAGTTCTTC.

V usage is TRBV15 and J usage is TRBJ1-1; D uncertain. Trimming removed 9 bases at V and 0 bases at J, with 11 bases between. CDR1 is LNHNV and CDR2 is YYDKDF in the germline V gene (reference sequence). The CDR3 extends over 13 amino acids. The CDR3 sequence is CATASLMNTEAFF. CDR3 DNA: TGTGCCACGGCCAGTTTGATGAACACTGAAGCTTTCTTT.

V and J are TRBV11-1 and TRBJ2-3, with TRBD1 matching 7 bases. The V gene end was trimmed by 5 bases and the J gene end by 6 bases; junction bases not matched to a gene: 5. Per germline, CDR1 SGHAT and CDR2 FQDESV (reference sequence). The CDR3 has 13 residues. DNA of the CDR3: TGTGCCAGCAGCGACCAGGGGGTGGATACGCAGTATTTT. It codes for CASSDQGVDTQYF.

The J gene is TRBJ2-7, the V gene TRBV5-4; 11 positions match TRBD2. The CDR3 has 15 residues. The germline V gene encodes CDR1 SGHNT and CDR2 YYREEE (reference sequence). V lost 0 bases, J lost 3 bases, and 2 bases stayed unmatched. In nucleotides, the CDR3 is TGTGCCAGCAGCTTGGGACTAGCGGGACGCTACGAGCAGTACTTC. Translating it yields CASSLGLAGRYEQYF.

The chain has TRBV7-2 and TRBJ2-6; D gene ambiguous. This CDR3 has 11 amino acids. V was clipped by 5 bases and J by 8 bases, with 4 bases between them. CDR1 SGHTA and CDR2 FQGNSA come from the germline V gene. The CDR3 region has the DNA TGTGCCAGCAGCCCCTCCAACGTCCTGACTTTC. This codes for CASSPSNVLTF.

The chain has TRBV27 and TRBJ1-2; the D gene is possibly TRBD1 (6 bases). V was shortened by 5 bases and J by 4 bases, with 14 bases between the two germline ends. The CDR3 is 14 amino acids. Germline CDR1 MNHEY, CDR2 SMNVEV (reference sequence). The CDR3 DNA reads TGTGCCAGCAGTCTGATACAGGGCGCCTATGGCTACACCTTC. The encoded protein is CASSLIQGAYGYTF.

The chain recombines TRBV27 with TRBJ1-2, with 12 bases aligning to TRBD1. Germline-derived CDR1 and CDR2 are MNHEY and SMNVEV (reference sequence). This CDR3 is 15 amino acids long. V lost 3 bases, J lost 7 bases, and 6 bases stayed unmatched. The CDR3 DNA is TGTGCCAGCAGTTTCCGGGACAGGGGGCGGGGTGGCTACACCTTC. Translating it yields CASSFRDRGRGGYTF.

The V gene is TRBV3-1 (or the pseudogene TRBV3-2), the J gene TRBJ2-1; no clear D gene. This CDR3 spans 16 amino acids. Trimming cost V 5 bases and J 3 bases, with 17 bases left between them. Per the germline V gene, CDR1 is LGHDT and CDR2 is YNNKEL (reference sequence). In DNA, the CDR3 is TGTGCCAGCAGCTCCAATCTCAGGTCGGTCTACAATGAGCAGTTCTTC. Encoded protein: CASSSNLRSVYNEQFF.

To note about this clone: It is unclear where the CDR3 begins or ends on the DNA, so no DNA is shown, and the CDR3 is as TCRdb lists it. V is TRBV5-1 and J is TRBJ2-7; TRBD1, the table's D call, lacks a check against the DNA. CDR1 is SGHRS, CDR2 YFSETQ, per germline. The CDR3 sequence runs 14 residues, both termini included. This CDR3 is CASSLGQVASGTYF.

This clone was detected once. The chain uses TRBV7-3 and TRBJ1-2; maybe TRBD1 (6 bases). The CDR3 contains 14 residues. Trimming took 4 bases from V and 2 from J, leaving 11 bases between them. Germline loops: CDR1 SGHTA, CDR2 FQGTGA. The CDR3 reads CASSSGDGNYGYTF. CDR3 coding DNA: TGTGCCAGCAGCTCAGGGGACGGAAACTATGGCTACACCTTC.